This T cell receptor beta chain was sequenced for a study of blood T cell repertoires in COVID-19. In the study overall: Sites in the United States, Italy and Spain provided acute and convalescent COVID-19 samples.

The CDR3 extends over 15 amino acids. Repertoires were generated with immunoSEQ multiplex PCR, while TCRdb's copy carries only in-frame clones and drops some. The sample yields roughly 73,000 clones, roughly 87% seen once. Sequencing was done on a sample of peripheral blood. The J gene is TRBJ1-5, the V gene TRBV21-1; the table gives TRBD1 as D, unverified against the DNA. TRBV21-1 is described as a pseudogene. The receptor was isolated from a man older than 75 with acute or convalescent COVID-19. DNA of the CDR3: TGTGCCAGCAGCCTCCGACAGATTAGCAATCAGCCCCAGCATTTT. Its translation: CASSLRQISNQPQHF.